The 29 T cell receptor beta chains given below trace back to one sample, sequenced in a study of cytomegalovirus exposure and HLA in healthy donors (dated by TCRdb to the late 2010s). Library prep was done by the immunoSEQ multiplex PCR assay. For the multiplex PCR, a mixture combining 60 forward primers for TCR Vbeta segments and 13 reverse primers for TCR Jbeta segments was used. TCRdb took this table from immuneACCESS and kept in-frame rearrangements with V and J called. Such tables lack part of the clones; where checked against another copy, unresolved V genes explain under half of the gap, and the rest is unexplained. The sample records roughly 120,000 clones, 65% to 80% of which are singletons. The ten largest clones take up roughly 4% of the sample. Sequencing was performed on PBMCs. The receptors derive from a human donor in good health.

The chain links TRBV6-5 to TRBJ2-7; 8 bases align to TRBD1. The V segment lost 2 bases and the J segment 7 bases; nucleotides outside the gene matches: 7. Germline V CDR1 and CDR2: MNHEY, SVGAGI. The CDR3 extends over 14 amino acids. This CDR3 is CASSYTGTGAEQYF. CDR3 sequence (DNA): TGTGCCAGCAGTTACACCGGGACAGGCGCAGAGCAGTACTTC.

Remarks on this clone: Mismatch with germline at one junction end may stem from a read error. The chain uses TRBV7-9 and TRBJ2-3, with 7 bases lining up with TRBD2. CDR1 is SEHNR, CDR2 FQNEAQ, per germline (reference sequence). This CDR3 contains 16 residues. The chain's CDR3 is CSSSLGGRGPTDTQYF. The CDR3 nucleotides are TGTTCCAGCAGCTTAGGCGGGAGAGGCCCCACAGATACGCAGTATTTT.

The chain recombines TRBV18 with TRBJ2-7; a possible D gene is TRBD1 (5 bases). Trimming removed 0 bases at V and 2 bases at J, with 11 bases between. The CDR3 runs to 15 residues. Germline V gene lookup returns CDR1 KGHSH and CDR2 LQKENI. The CDR3 bases are TGTGCCAGCTCACCACCCTTGGCAGGGCCCTACGAGCAGTACTTC. Amino acid sequence: CASSPPLAGPYEQYF.

This rearrangement joins TRBV19 to TRBJ2-1; TRBD2 matches 8 bases. Germline CDR1 is LNHDA and CDR2 is SQIVND (reference sequence). J lost 5 bases, V lost 2 bases, and 8 bases had no gene match. The CDR3 totals 16 residues. CDR3 loop: CASSILAGGRNNEQFF. The CDR3 DNA sequence: TGTGCCAGTAGTATATTGGCGGGCGGGAGGAACAATGAGCAGTTCTTC.

The chain uses TRBV30 and TRBJ2-2; a weak D match, TRBD2 (5 bases). Germline lookup yields CDR1 GTSNPN and CDR2 SVGIG (reference sequence). The ends were cut back, 0 bases at V and 6 bases at J, with 11 bases in the middle. The CDR3 sequence is 14 residues long. DNA of the CDR3: TGTGCCTGGAGTGTAGGTGAGGGATCCGGGGAGCTGTTTTTT. It yields the protein CAWSVGEGSGELFF.

The rearrangement links TRBV6-1 to TRBJ2-7; 10 nucleotides match TRBD2. Trimming at V came to 1 base and at J to 3 bases, leaving 6 bases not matched to a gene. Germline assignment: CDR1 MNHNS and CDR2 SASEGT. There are 16 residues in the CDR3. DNA for the CDR3: TGTGCCAGCAGTGAAGATAAGCGGGAGGGCCGCTACGAGCAGTACTTC. Translating gives CASSEDKREGRYEQYF.

This clone was observed a handful of times. The V call is TRBV7-9, the J call TRBJ1-1, with D unresolved. Trimming removed 1 base at V and 6 bases at J, with 12 bases between. Per germline, CDR1 SEHNR and CDR2 FQNEAQ (reference sequence). The CDR3 spans 14 residues. The CDR3 sequence: CASSLVGESAEAFF. Here the CDR3 DNA reads TGTGCCAGCAGCTTAGTCGGGGAGTCGGCTGAAGCTTTCTTT.

V gene TRBV5-1 combines with J gene TRBJ2-5; 10 bases fit TRBD1. Germline CDR1 is SGHRS and CDR2 is YFSETQ. The CDR3 has 15 amino acids. The ends lost 4 bases at V and 3 bases at J; junction bases unmatched: 6. CDR3 bases: TGCGCCAGCAGCCGGGGACAGGGGAAAGAAGAGACCCAGTACTTC. Translated, it gives CASSRGQGKEETQYF.

The chain uses TRBV28 and TRBJ2-1; a possible D gene is TRBD1 (5 bases). Trimming removed 2 bases at V and 4 bases at J, with 15 bases between. This CDR3 region has 16 residues. From germline, CDR1 is MDHEN and CDR2 SYDVKM. CDR3 sequence (DNA): TGTGCCAGCAGTTTAGGGGCGCGACTCGGATACAATGAGCAGTTCTTC. Its protein is CASSLGARLGYNEQFF.

This clone was seen a few times. The genes are TRBV7-2 and TRBJ2-7, with D perhaps TRBD2 (5 bases). Germline assignment: CDR1 SGHTA and CDR2 FQGNSA. The CDR3 is 13 amino acids. V was clipped by 5 bases and J by 0 bases, with 8 bases between them. The CDR3 nucleotides are TGTGCCAGCAGCCGGACTGCCTCCTACGAGCAGTACTTC. It yields the protein CASSRTASYEQYF. The whole variable domain, filled in from reference TRBV7-2 and TRBJ2-7, reads GAGVSQSPSNKVTEKGKDVELRCDPISGHTALYWYRQSLGQGLEFLIYFQGNSAPDKSGLPSDRFSAERTGGSVSTLTIQRTQQEDSAVYLCASSRTASYEQYFGPGTRLTVT.

This clone was seen only once. The chain is built from TRBV27 and TRBJ1-1; D is unresolved. Trimming removed 3 bases from V and 1 base from J, with 12 bases in between. Germline CDR1 MNHEY, CDR2 SMNVEV (reference sequence). The CDR3 covers 15 residues. The CDR3 DNA reads TGTGCCAGCAGTTTCACCGCCCGGGGGAACACTGAAGCTTTCTTT. It encodes CASSFTARGNTEAFF.

The V call is TRBV7-2, the J call TRBJ2-3; D is unresolved. With 8 bases removed from V and 0 bases from J, the gap between germline ends came to 21 bases. Germline values: CDR1 SGHTA, CDR2 FQGNSA. The CDR3 spans 17 residues. The CDR3 DNA reads TGTGCCAGCTGGTTCGGAGTTCTCGAAACTAGCACAGATACGCAGTATTTT. Amino acid sequence: CASWFGVLETSTDTQYF.

The chain has TRBV13 and TRBJ2-7; weak D call: TRBD2 (6 bases). The CDR3 contains 14 residues. V lost 4 bases to trimming and J lost 0 bases, with 10 bases between them. The germline gives CDR1 PRHDT, CDR2 FYEKMQ (reference sequence). CDR3 DNA sequence: TGTGCCAGCAGCTCCACGGGAGCCTCCTACGAGCAGTACTTC. As protein: CASSSTGASYEQYF. Looking up the rest from reference TRBV13 and TRBJ2-7 gives the full variable domain: AAGVIQSPRHLIKEKRETATLKCYPIPRHDTVYWYQQGPGQDPQFLISFYEKMQSDKGSIPDRFSAQQFSDYHSELNMSSLELGDSALYFCASSSTGASYEQYFGPGTRLTVT.

This sequence joins TRBV11-2 and TRBJ2-1; TRBD1 matches 7 bases. J lost 1 base, V lost 3 bases, and 3 bases had no gene match. CDR1 is SGHAT and CDR2 is FQNNGV in the germline V gene. The CDR3 length is 15 residues. CDR3 in amino acids: CASSFVRGSYNEQFF. The CDR3 coding sequence is TGTGCCAGCAGCTTCGTCAGGGGGTCCTACAATGAGCAGTTCTTC.

The V and J genes are TRBV11-3 and TRBJ2-5; D possibly corresponds to TRBD2 (5 bases). Between the trimmed V and J ends, which lost 1 base and 4 bases, there was a span of 10 bases. This CDR3 has 14 amino acids. Germline loops: CDR1 SGHNT, CDR2 YENEEA. The CDR3 spells CASSLVRGRETQYF. Here the CDR3 DNA reads TGTGCCAGCAGCTTAGTACGTGGGAGAGAGACCCAGTACTTC.

The CDR3 is CASSLAGSGADTQYF. CDR3 nucleotide sequence: TGTGCCAGCAGCCTCGCCGGGAGCGGTGCAGATACGCAGTATTTT. V gene TRBV14 combines with J gene TRBJ2-3, with D possibly matching TRBD2 (6 bases). Trimming took off 4 bases at V and 4 bases at J, with 15 bases between the two ends. There are 15 residues in the CDR3. Per germline, CDR1 SGHDN and CDR2 FVKESK.

The rearrangement links TRBV9 to TRBJ2-2; D gene uncertain. This CDR3 contains 15 residues. The V gene lost 0 bases and the J gene lost 0 bases, with 6 bases spanning the gap. Germline V gene data show CDR1 as SGDLS and CDR2 as YYNGEE. DNA of the CDR3: TGTGCCAGCAGCGTAGTAGCTTCGAACACCGGGGAGCTGTTTTTT. Residues: CASSVVASNTGELFF.

The chain combines TRBV18 with TRBJ2-5; no firm D call. Germline CDR1 KGHSH, CDR2 LQKENI. V dropped 0 bases and J dropped 5 bases, with 4 bases sitting between them. The CDR3 contains 12 residues. CDR3 coding DNA: TGTGCCAGCTCACCACCCCGGGAGACCCAGTACTTC. It translates to CASSPPRETQYF.

This clone was counted a few times. V usage is TRBV12-1 and J usage is TRBJ2-1; the table's D call TRBD2 went unverified against the DNA. TRBV12-1 is listed as a pseudogene. The CDR3 is made up of 14 amino acids. CDR3 loop: CASSEAGTGDEQFF. CDR3 bases: TGTGCCAGCAGCGAAGCCGGGACTGGGGATGAGCAGTTCTTC.

The chain combines TRBV29-1 with TRBJ1-2; TRBD1 agrees at 11 bases. Germline CDR1 SQVTM, CDR2 ANQGSEA. The CDR3 loop spans 15 amino acids. V shed 7 bases and J 3 bases; nucleotides not matched to a gene: 10. CDR3 amino acids: CSATDRGLGDYGYTF. CDR3 DNA sequence: TGCAGCGCCACGGACAGGGGGCTTGGTGACTATGGCTACACCTTC. Complete variable domain (other parts from reference TRBV29-1 and TRBJ1-2): SAVISQKPSRDICQRGTSLTIQCQVDSQVTMMFWYRQQPGQSLTLIATANQGSEATYESGFVIDKFPISRPNLTFSTLTVSNMSPEDSSIYLCSATDRGLGDYGYTFGSGTRLTVV.

The rearrangement uses TRBV28 and TRBJ2-5, with 8 bases matching TRBD1. With 3 bases clipped from V and 4 bases from J, the junction kept 7 bases outside the gene matches. The CDR3 runs 15 residues. Germline CDR1 reads MDHEN; CDR2 reads SYDVKM. This CDR3 is CASSFARGQGETQYF. The CDR3 nucleotides read TGTGCCAGCAGTTTCGCCAGGGGGCAGGGAGAGACCCAGTACTTC.

This rearrangement joins TRBV27 to TRBJ1-5; TRBD1 aligns across 11 bases. V was pared by 1 base and J by 6 bases, with 8 bases of the junction left unmatched. Germline lookup yields CDR1 MNHEY and CDR2 SMNVEV (reference sequence). The CDR3 has 17 amino acids. CDR3 sequence reads: CASSLYSGTGGIQPQHF. The CDR3 coding sequence is TGTGCCAGCAGTTTATACAGCGGGACAGGGGGTATTCAGCCCCAGCATTTT.

In its sample, this clone was seen a few times. This specimen includes other DNA sequences encoding the same CDR3. The chain recombines TRBV6-5 with TRBJ1-5; 7 bases agree with TRBD1. Germline V gene data show CDR1 as MNHEY and CDR2 as SVGAGI. The CDR3 runs 14 residues. V was clipped by 5 bases and J by 4 bases; unmatched bases: 5. The DNA for the CDR3 is TGTGCCAGCAGTCGTCCAGGGGGGAATCAGCCCCAGCATTTT. This encodes CASSRPGGNQPQHF.

The chain couples TRBV11-1 to TRBJ2-3; D may be TRBD2 (6 bases). The CDR3 is made up of 15 amino acids. The germline V gene encodes CDR1 SGHAT and CDR2 FQDESV (reference sequence). V lost 5 bases to trimming and J lost 5 bases, with 17 bases between them. As DNA, the CDR3 is TGTGCCAGCAGCCCCGGTGGGGCGGGACTAGATACGCAGTATTTT. It translates to CASSPGGAGLDTQYF.

CDR3 DNA sequence: TGTGCCAGCAGCTCCGTCATGGTGGAGGGCGCACGGACCCAGTACTTC. Translated, it gives CASSSVMVEGARTQYF. The chain joins TRBV7-6 to TRBJ2-5; D possibly corresponds to TRBD2 (6 bases). Germline V gene lookup returns CDR1 SGHVS and CDR2 FNYEAQ. CDR3 length equals 16 residues. Trimming removed 4 bases at V and 7 bases at J, with 22 bases between.

The chain recombines TRBV5-4 with TRBJ1-2; D is unresolved. In germline, CDR1 is SGHNT, CDR2 YYREEE (reference sequence). Between the trimmed V and J ends, which lost 0 bases and 4 bases, there was a span of 10 bases. The CDR3 runs to 14 residues. CDR3 in amino acids: CASSLETEGYGYTF. The CDR3 DNA reads TGTGCCAGCAGCTTGGAGACGGAGGGCTATGGCTACACCTTC.

The rearrangement joins TRBV6-5 to TRBJ2-7; maybe TRBD2 (6 bases). Per germline, CDR1 MNHEY and CDR2 SVGAGI. The CDR3 extends over 15 amino acids. Trimming removed 0 bases at V and 0 bases at J, with 9 bases between. Written as DNA, the CDR3 is TGTGCCAGCAGTTACTCGCGGGACGGCTCCTACGAGCAGTACTTC. Translation gives CASSYSRDGSYEQYF.

The rearrangement joins TRBV6-1 to TRBJ2-7; D is undetermined. V was clipped by 7 bases and J by 6 bases, with 22 bases between them. The CDR3 has 15 amino acids. CDR1 and CDR2 (germline): MNHNS, SASEGT. The CDR3 spells CASTLAGSGRGEQYF. The CDR3 nucleotides are TGTGCCAGCACCCTGGCTGGGTCAGGCCGTGGCGAGCAGTACTTC.

This clone was seen more than once but under ten times. The V call is TRBV6-5, the J call TRBJ1-1; D gene ambiguous. Trimming removed 0 bases at V and 4 bases at J, with 12 bases between. Germline V gene lookup returns CDR1 MNHEY and CDR2 SVGAGI. The CDR3 is 15 amino acids. The CDR3, as DNA: TGTGCCAGCAGTTACTCCCATCGGTCAACCACTGAAGCTTTCTTT. Its translation is CASSYSHRSTTEAFF.